This T cell receptor (beta chain) was sequenced during a study of cytomegalovirus exposure and HLA in healthy donors. Whole-study context: Within an early data release were around 87 million unique TCRs drawn from HLA-typed donors.

As for the donors, each was a healthy bone marrow donor. V was pared by 1 base and J by 5 bases, with 12 bases between. Germline loops: CDR1 SGHDT, CDR2 YYEEEE. The CDR3 covers 14 residues. Use of 60 Vbeta and 13 Jbeta primers characterized the PCR. Produced via immunoSEQ multiplex PCR; TCRdb's table is partial and in-frame only. Of approximately 120,000 clones in the sample, about three quarters are singletons; the top ten hold approximately 3.8%. This clone occurred a few times. The source of this sequence is a man aged 25 to 40 in good health and CMV-seronegative. Sample: PBMCs. This rearrangement joins TRBV5-6 to TRBJ2-5; no clear D gene. The CDR3 here is CASSLLWRDETQYF. DNA for the CDR3: TGTGCCAGCAGCTTGCTGTGGAGAGACGAGACCCAGTACTTC.